The clone carrying this TCR beta chain was seen a handful of times. Its antigen is unidentified. The PCR contained 60 Vbeta and 13 Jbeta primers. Sequencing used immunoSEQ multiplex PCR; TCRdb keeps in-frame clones, though not all of them. The sample holds about 82,000 clones, more than 55% seen once. This record comes from a study of cytomegalovirus exposure and HLA in healthy donors. Study observations and caveats: Rare TCR sequences predominated, though certain public TCRs were found in many donors. It was reportedly the case that the classifier diagnosed cytomegalovirus status with high specificity and sensitivity.

The CDR3 runs 16 residues. J lost 6 bases, V lost 3 bases, and 4 bases had no gene match. Germline CDR1 reads PRHDT; CDR2 reads FYEKMQ (reference sequence). The chain uses TRBV13 and TRBJ2-3, with 15 nucleotides matching TRBD2. The specimen was PBMCs. This TCR was sampled from a woman aged 50 to 60 in good health and CMV-seropositive. The CDR3 DNA sequence: TGTGCCAGCAGCTTCTCCGGGACTAGCGGGGGGGATACGCAGTATTTT. Its protein is CASSFSGTSGGDTQYF.